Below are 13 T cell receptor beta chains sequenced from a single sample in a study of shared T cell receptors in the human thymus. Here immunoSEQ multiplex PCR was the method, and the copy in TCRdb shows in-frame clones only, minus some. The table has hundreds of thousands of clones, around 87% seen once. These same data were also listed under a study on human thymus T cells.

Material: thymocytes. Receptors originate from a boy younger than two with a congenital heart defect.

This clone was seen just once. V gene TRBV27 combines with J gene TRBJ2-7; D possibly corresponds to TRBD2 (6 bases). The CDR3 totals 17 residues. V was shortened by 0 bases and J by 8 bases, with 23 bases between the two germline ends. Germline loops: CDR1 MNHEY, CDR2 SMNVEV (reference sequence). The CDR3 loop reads CASSLSPPGVYPTKQYF. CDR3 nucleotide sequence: TGTGCCAGCAGTTTATCACCTCCGGGGGTTTACCCTACGAAGCAGTACTTC.

The CDR3 DNA follows: TGTGCCAGCAGCTGGGGGACACTTGAGACCCAGTACTTC. It is translated as CASSWGTLETQYF. The genes are TRBV13 and TRBJ2-5, with TRBD1 as a possible D gene (6 bases). The V end lost 4 bases, the J end lost 5 bases, and 11 bases lay between the germline ends. Germline-derived CDR1 and CDR2 are PRHDT and FYEKMQ (reference sequence). CDR3 length: 13 residues.

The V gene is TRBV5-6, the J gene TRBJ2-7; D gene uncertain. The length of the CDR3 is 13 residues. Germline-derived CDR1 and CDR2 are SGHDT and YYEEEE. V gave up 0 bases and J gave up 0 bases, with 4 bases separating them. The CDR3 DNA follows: TGTGCCAGCAGCTTGGTTCACTCCTACGAGCAGTACTTC. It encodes CASSLVHSYEQYF.

Here the CDR3 reads CASRDRDSYNEQFF. The CDR3 DNA is TGTGCCAGCAGGGACCGGGACAGCTACAATGAGCAGTTCTTC. V and J are TRBV28 and TRBJ2-1; 7 bases are a match to TRBD1. J lost 3 bases, V lost 6 bases, and 5 bases had no gene match. Germline CDR1 reads MDHEN; CDR2 reads SYDVKM. The CDR3 length is 14 residues.

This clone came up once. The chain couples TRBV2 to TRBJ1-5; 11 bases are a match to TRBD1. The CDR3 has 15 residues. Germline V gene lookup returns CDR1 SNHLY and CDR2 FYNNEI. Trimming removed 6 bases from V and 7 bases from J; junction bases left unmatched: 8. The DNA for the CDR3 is TGTGCCAGCAGGCCGGGACAGGGGGTACGGCAGCCCCAGCATTTT. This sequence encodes CASRPGQGVRQPQHF.

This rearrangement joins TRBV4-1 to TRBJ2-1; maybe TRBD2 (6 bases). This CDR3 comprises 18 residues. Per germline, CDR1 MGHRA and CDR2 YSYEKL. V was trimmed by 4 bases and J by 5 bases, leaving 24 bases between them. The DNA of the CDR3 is TGCGCCAGCAGCCTTCGAGGCGGGGCCCCCTTCGGCCACAATGAGCAGTTCTTC. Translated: CASSLRGGAPFGHNEQFF.

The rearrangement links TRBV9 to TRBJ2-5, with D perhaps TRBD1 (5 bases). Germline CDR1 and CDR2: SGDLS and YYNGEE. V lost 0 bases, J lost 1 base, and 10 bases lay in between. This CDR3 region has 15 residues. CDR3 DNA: TGTGCCAGCAGCGTAGAGGACACCTTCCAAGAGACCCAGTACTTC. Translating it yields CASSVEDTFQETQYF.

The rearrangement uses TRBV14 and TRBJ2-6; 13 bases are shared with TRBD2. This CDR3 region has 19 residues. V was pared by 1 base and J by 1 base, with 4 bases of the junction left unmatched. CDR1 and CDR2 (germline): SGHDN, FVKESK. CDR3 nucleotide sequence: TGTGCCAGCAGCCAAGCGGGACTAGCGGGAACATCTGGGGCCAACGTCCTGACTTTC. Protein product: CASSQAGLAGTSGANVLTF.

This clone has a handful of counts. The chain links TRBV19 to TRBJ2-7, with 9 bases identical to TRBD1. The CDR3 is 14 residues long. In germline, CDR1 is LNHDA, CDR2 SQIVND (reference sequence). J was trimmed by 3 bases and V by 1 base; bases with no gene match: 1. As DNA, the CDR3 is TGTGCCAGTAGTATAGCGGGACAGGGCTACGAGCAGTACTTC. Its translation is CASSIAGQGYEQYF.

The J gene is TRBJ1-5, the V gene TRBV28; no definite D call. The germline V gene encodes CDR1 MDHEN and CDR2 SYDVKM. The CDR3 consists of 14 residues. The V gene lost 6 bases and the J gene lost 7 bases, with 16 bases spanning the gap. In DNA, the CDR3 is TGTGCCAGCAGCCACCCCTACCCCGGGCAGCCCCAGCATTTT. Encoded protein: CASSHPYPGQPQHF.

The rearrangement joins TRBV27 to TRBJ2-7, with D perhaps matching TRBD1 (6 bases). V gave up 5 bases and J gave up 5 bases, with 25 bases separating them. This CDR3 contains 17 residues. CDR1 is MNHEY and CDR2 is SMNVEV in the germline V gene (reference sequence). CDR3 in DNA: TGTGCCAGCAGTCTAACGAACCGGACAGACTCCCTCCACGAGCAGTACTTC. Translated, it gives CASSLTNRTDSLHEQYF.

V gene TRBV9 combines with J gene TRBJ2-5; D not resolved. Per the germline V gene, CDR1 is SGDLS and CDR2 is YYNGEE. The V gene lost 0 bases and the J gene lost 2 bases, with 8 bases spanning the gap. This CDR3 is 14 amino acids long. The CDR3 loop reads CASSVATHQETQYF. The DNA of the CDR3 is TGTGCCAGCAGCGTAGCTACGCATCAAGAGACCCAGTACTTC.

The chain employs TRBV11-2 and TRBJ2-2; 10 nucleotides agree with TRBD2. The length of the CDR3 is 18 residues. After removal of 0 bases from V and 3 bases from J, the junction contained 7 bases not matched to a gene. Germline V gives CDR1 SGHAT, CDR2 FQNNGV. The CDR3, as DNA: TGTGCCAGCAGCTTAGATCTTAGCGGGGGGCCAGACACCGGGGAGCTGTTTTTT. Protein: CASSLDLSGGPDTGELFF.